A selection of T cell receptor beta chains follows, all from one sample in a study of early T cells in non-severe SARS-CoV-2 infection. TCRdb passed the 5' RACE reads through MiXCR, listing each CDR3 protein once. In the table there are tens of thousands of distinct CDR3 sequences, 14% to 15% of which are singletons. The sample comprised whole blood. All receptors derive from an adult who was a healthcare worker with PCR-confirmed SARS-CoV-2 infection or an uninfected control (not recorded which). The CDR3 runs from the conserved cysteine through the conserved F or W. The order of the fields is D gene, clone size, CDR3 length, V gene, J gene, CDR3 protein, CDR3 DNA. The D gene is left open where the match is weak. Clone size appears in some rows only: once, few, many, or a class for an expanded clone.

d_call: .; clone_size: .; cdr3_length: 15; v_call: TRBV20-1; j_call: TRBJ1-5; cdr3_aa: CSASRTGYDNQPQHF; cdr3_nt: TGCAGTGCTAGCCGGACGGGGTACGACAATCAGCCCCAGCATTTT
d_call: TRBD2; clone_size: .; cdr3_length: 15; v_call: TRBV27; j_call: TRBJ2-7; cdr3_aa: CASSSSGLAGVEQYF; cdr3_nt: TGTGCCAGCAGTTCCTCGGGACTAGCGGGAGTCGAGCAGTACTTC
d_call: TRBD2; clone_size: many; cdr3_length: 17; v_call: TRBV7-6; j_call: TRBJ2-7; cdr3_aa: CASSLTGLAGSVGEQYF; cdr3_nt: TGTGCCAGCAGCTTAACGGGACTAGCGGGCTCAGTCGGCGAGCAGTACTTC
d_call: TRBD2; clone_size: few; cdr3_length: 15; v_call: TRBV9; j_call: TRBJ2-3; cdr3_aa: CASSVAGGTTDTQYF; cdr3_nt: TGTGCCAGCAGCGTAGCGGGAGGGACTACAGATACGCAGTATTTT
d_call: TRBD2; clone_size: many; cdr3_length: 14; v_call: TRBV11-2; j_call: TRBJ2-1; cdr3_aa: CASSGLAYSNEQFF; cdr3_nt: TGTGCCAGCAGCGGACTAGCATATAGCAATGAGCAGTTCTTC
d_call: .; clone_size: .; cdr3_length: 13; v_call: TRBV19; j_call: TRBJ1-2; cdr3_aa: CASSIITAYGYTF; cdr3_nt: TGTGCCAGTAGTATAATAACCGCCTATGGCTACACCTTC
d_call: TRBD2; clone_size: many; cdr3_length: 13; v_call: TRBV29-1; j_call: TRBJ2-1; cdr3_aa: CSVSGRLYNEQFF; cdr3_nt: TGCAGCGTGAGCGGGAGACTATACAATGAGCAGTTCTTC
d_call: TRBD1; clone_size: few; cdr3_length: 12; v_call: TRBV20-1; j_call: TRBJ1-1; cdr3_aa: CSANRGETEAFF; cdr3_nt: TGCAGTGCTAACAGGGGGGAAACTGAAGCTTTCTTT
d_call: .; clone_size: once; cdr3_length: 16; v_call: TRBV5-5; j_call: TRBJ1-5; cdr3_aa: CASSSPGFYSNQPQHF; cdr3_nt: TGTGCCAGCAGCTCACCGGGTTTTTATAGCAATCAGCCCCAGCATTTT
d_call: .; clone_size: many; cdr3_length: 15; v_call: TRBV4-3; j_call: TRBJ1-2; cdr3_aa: CASSQERTAEVGYTF; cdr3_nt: TGCGCCAGCAGCCAAGAGAGGACAGCCGAGGTGGGCTACACCTTC
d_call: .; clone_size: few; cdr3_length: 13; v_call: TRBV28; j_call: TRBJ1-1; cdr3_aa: CASSAPRPAVAFF; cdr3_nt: TGTGCCAGCAGTGCCCCGAGACCTGCAGTGGCTTTCTTT
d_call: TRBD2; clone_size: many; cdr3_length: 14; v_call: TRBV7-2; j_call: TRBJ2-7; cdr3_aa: CASSRSGEGEEQYF; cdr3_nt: TGTGCCAGCAGCCGCAGTGGGGAGGGAGAAGAGCAGTACTTC
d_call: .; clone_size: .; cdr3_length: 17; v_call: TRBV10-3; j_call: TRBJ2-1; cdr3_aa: CAISESKRGSSYNEQFF; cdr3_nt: TGTGCCATCAGTGAGTCGAAAAGGGGAAGCTCCTACAATGAGCAGTTCTTC
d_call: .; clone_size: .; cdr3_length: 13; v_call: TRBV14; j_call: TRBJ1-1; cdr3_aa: CASSQDRGRSAFF; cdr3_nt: TGTGCCAGCAGCCAAGATAGGGGCAGGTCAGCTTTCTTT
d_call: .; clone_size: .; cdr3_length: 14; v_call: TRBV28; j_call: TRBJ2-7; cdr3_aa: CASHDREGDYEQYF; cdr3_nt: TGTGCCAGCCACGACAGGGAGGGGGACTACGAGCAGTACTTC
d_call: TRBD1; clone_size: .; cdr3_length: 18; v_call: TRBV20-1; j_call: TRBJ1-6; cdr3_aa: CSASKERDSRSYNSPLHF; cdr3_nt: TGCAGTGCTAGTAAAGAAAGGGACAGTCGCTCCTATAATTCACCCCTCCACTTT